This record concerns one T cell receptor (beta chain) sequence. Its specificity is unknown. The CDR3 is 15 residues long. Germline V gives CDR1 MDHEN, CDR2 SYDVKM. This specimen comes from a study of CXCR3-negative and CXCR3-positive naive CD8 T cells. Regarding the study as a whole: CXCR3-positive naive cells had more hydrophobic TRB CDR3s than CXCR3-negative naive cells.

Carrying UMI labels, the TRB cDNA libraries were prepared through 5' RACE. TCRdb re-called the 5' RACE reads and gives one entry per CDR3 protein, without DNA. The record lists more than 70,000 distinct CDR3 sequences, of which the ten most abundant hold about 0.62%. Sequenced input: naive CXCR3+ CD8+ T cells from blood. As for subset: CD45RO-CCR7+CD27+CD95- naive CD8+ T cells expressing CXCR3 (TNR3+). This chain links TRBV28 with TRBJ1-1; TCRdb designates TRBD1, a call that cannot be tested without DNA. This sequence was found in a human donor in good health. Some clones in this sample may be carry-over from other donors' samples. CDR3 residues: CASSNRDSGDTEAFF.